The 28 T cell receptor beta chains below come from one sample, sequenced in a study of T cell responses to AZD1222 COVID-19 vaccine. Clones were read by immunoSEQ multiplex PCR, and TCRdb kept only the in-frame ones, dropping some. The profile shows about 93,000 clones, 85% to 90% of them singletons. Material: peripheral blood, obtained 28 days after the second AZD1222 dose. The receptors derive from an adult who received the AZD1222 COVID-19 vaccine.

CDR3 coding DNA: TGTGCCAGCAACAGGGGGCGCGTCAAGGGCCTCGTGAACACTGAAGCTTTCTTT. Translated, it gives CASNRGRVKGLVNTEAFF. The chain combines TRBV2 with TRBJ1-1, with 9 bases lining up with TRBD1. Germline assignment: CDR1 SNHLY and CDR2 FYNNEI. V was clipped by 7 bases and J by 0 bases; unmatched bases: 15. The CDR3 totals 18 residues. Full variable domain (rest looked up from reference TRBV2 and TRBJ1-1): EPEVTQTPSHQVTQMGQEVILRCVPISNHLYFYWYRQILGQKVEFLVSFYNNEISEKSEIFDDQFSVERPDGSNFTLKIRSTKLEDSAMYFCASNRGRVKGLVNTEAFFGQGTRLTVV.

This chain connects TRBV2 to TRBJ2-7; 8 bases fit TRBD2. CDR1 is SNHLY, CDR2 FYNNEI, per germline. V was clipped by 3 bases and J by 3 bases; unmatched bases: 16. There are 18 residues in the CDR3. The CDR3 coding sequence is TGTGCCAGCAGTGATGGTGGAGCGGGAGTAAGGGGTGACTACGAGCAGTACTTC. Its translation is CASSDGGAGVRGDYEQYF.

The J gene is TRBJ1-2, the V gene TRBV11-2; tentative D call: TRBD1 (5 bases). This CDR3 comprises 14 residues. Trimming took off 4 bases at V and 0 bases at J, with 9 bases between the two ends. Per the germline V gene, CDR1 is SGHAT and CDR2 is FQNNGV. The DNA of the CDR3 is TGTGCCAGCAGCTCCGGGACGTCTAACTATGGCTACACCTTC. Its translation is CASSSGTSNYGYTF.

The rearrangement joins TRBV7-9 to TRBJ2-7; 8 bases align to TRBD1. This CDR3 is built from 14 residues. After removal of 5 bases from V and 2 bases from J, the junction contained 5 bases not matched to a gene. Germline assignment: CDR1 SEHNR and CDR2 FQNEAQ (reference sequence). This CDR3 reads CASSATGDPYEQYF. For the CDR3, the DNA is TGTGCCAGCAGCGCGACAGGGGACCCCTACGAGCAGTACTTC.

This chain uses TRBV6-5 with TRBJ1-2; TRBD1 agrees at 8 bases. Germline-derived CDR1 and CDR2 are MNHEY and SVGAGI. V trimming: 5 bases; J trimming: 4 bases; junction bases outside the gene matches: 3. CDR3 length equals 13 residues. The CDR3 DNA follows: TGTGCCAGCAGTCACGACAGGGGCTATGGCTACACCTTC. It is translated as CASSHDRGYGYTF.

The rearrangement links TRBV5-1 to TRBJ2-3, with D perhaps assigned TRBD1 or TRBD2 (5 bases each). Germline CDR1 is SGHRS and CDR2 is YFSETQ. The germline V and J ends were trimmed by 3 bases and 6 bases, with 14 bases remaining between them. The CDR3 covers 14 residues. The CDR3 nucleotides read TGCGCCAGCAGCTGGGACCCCAGGGCGGATACGCAGTATTTT. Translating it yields CASSWDPRADTQYF.

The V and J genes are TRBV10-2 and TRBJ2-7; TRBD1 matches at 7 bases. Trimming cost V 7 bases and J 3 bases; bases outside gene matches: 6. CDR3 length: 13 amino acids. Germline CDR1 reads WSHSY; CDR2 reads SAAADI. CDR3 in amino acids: CASNGQVNYEQYF. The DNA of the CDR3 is TGCGCCAGCAACGGACAGGTAAACTACGAGCAGTACTTC.

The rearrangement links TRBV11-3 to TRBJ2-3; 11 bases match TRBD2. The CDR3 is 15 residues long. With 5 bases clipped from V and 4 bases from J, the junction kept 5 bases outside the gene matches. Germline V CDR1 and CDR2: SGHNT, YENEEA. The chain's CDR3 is CASSLSGGDSDTQYF. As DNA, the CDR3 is TGTGCCAGCAGCCTTAGCGGGGGGGACTCAGATACGCAGTATTTT.

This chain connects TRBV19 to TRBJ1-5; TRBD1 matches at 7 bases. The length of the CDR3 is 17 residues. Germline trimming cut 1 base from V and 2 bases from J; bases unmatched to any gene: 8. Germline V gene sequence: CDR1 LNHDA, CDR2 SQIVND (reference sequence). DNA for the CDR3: TGTGCCAGTAGTATAGTCGGCAGGGGGTTTCGCAATCAGCCCCAGCATTTT. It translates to CASSIVGRGFRNQPQHF.

The CDR3 reads CASSLAASSYNEQFF. As DNA, the CDR3 is TGCGCCAGCAGCTTGGCGGCTAGCTCCTACAATGAGCAGTTCTTC. The rearrangement joins TRBV5-1 to TRBJ2-1; D not certain. Germline CDR1 SGHRS, CDR2 YFSETQ. There are 15 residues in the CDR3. The V and J ends lost 0 bases and 0 bases respectively, with 7 bases between them.

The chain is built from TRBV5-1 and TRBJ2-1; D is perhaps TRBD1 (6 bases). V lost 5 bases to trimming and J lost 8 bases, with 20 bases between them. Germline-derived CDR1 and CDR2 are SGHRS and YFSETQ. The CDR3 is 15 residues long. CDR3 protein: CASRPEQGRGYEQFF. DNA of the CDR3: TGCGCCAGCAGACCTGAACAGGGACGCGGTTATGAGCAGTTCTTC.

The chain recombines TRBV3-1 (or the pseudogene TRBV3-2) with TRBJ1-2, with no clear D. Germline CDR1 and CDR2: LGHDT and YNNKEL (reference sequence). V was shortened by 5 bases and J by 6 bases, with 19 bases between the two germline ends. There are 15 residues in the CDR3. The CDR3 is CASSGRTGEADGYTF. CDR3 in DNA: TGTGCCAGCAGCGGTCGGACCGGGGAAGCGGATGGCTACACCTTC.

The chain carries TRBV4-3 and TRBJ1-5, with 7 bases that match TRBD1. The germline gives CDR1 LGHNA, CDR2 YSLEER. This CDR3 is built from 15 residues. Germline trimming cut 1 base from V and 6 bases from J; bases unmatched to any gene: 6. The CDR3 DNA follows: TGCGCCAGCAGCCAAGTATTCAGGGGGGTTCAGCCCCAGCATTTT. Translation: CASSQVFRGVQPQHF.

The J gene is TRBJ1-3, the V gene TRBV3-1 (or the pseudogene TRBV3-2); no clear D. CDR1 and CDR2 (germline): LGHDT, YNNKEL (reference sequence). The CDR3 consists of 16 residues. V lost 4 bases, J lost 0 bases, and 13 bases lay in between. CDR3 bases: TGTGCCAGCAGCCTCAATAGTGGGAACTCTGGAAACACCATATATTTT. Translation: CASSLNSGNSGNTIYF.

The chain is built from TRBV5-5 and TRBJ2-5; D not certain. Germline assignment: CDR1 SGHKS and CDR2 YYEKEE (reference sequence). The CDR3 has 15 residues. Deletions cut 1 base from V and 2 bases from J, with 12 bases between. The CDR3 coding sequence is TGTGCCAGCAGCTTGTGGCCTTGGGCTCAAGAGACCCAGTACTTC. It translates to CASSLWPWAQETQYF.

CDR3 sequence: CASSPRVSWNTEAFF. CDR3 coding DNA: TGTGCCAGCTCACCCCGGGTCTCATGGAACACTGAAGCTTTCTTT. The chain carries TRBV18 and TRBJ1-1; no clear D. CDR3 length: 15 residues. The V and J ends lost 3 bases and 1 base respectively, with 12 bases between them. Germline CDR1 reads KGHSH; CDR2 reads LQKENI.

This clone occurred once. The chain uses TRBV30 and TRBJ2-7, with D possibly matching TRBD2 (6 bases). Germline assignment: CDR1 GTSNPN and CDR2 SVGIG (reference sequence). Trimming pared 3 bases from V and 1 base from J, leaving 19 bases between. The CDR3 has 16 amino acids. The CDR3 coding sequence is TGTGCCTGGAGCGTCCTGGTGGGAGGCCCTTCCTACGAGCAGTACTTC. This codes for CAWSVLVGGPSYEQYF.

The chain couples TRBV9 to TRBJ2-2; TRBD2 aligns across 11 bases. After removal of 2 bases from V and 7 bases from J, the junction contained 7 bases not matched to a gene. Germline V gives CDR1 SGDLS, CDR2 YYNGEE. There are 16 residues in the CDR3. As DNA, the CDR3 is TGTGCCAGCAGCGTTACTAGCGGGAGAGGTGGCGGGGAGCTGTTTTTT. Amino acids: CASSVTSGRGGGELFF.

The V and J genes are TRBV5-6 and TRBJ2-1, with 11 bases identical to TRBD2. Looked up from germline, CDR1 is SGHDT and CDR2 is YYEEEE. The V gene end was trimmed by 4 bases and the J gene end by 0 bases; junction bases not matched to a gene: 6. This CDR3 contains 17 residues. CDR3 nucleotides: TGTGCCAGCAGCGGGACTAGCGGACCGAGCTCCTACAATGAGCAGTTCTTC. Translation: CASSGTSGPSSYNEQFF.

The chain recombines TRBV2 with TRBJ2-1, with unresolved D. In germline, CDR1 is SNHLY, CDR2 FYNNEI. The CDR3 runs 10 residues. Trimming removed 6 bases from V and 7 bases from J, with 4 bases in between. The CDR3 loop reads CASSSNEQFF. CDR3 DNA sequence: TGTGCCAGCAGCAGTAATGAGCAGTTCTTC.

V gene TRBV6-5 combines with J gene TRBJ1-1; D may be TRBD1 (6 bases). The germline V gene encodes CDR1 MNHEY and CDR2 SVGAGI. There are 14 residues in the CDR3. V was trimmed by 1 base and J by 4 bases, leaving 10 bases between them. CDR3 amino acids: CASSYLGGGTEAFF. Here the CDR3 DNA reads TGTGCCAGCAGTTACTTAGGGGGGGGCACTGAAGCTTTCTTT.

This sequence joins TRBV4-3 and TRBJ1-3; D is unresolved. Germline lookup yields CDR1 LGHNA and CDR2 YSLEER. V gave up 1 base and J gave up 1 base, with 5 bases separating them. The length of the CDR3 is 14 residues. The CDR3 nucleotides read TGCGCCAGCAGCCAAGTCGCTTCTGGAAACACCATATATTTT. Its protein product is CASSQVASGNTIYF.

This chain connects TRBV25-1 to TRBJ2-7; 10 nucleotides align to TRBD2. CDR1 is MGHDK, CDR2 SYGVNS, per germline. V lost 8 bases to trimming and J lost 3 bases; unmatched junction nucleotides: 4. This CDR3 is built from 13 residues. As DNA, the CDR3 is TGTGCCAGCCGCCCTAGCGGGAGCTACGAGCAGTACTTC. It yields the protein CASRPSGSYEQYF.

The CDR3: CASSVLGQGFHTF. DNA for the CDR3: TGTGCCAGCAGCGTTTTGGGACAGGGGTTTCACACCTTC. This chain joins TRBV5-6 and TRBJ1-2; 10 bases agree with TRBD1. The CDR3 runs 13 residues. Trimming cost V 4 bases and J 12 bases; bases outside gene matches: 9. CDR1 is SGHDT and CDR2 is YYEEEE in the germline V gene.

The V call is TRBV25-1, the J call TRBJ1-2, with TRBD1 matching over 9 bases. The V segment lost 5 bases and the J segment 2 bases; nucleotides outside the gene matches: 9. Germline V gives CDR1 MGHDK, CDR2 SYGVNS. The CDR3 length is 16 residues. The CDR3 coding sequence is TGTGCCAGCAGTAATGCCGGGACAGGGAAAAACTATGGCTACACCTTC. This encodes CASSNAGTGKNYGYTF.

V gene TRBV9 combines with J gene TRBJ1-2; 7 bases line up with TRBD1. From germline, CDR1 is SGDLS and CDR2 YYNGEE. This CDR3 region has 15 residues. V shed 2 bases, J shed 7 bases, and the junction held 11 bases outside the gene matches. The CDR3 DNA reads TGTGCCAGCAGCGTGTCAGGGGGATCAGTGGTTGGCTACACCTTC. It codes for CASSVSGGSVVGYTF.

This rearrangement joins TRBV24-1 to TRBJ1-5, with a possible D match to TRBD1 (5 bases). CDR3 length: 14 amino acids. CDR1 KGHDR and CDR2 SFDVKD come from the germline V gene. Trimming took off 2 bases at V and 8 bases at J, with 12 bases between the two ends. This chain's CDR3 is CATSDSRAREPQHF. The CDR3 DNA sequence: TGTGCCACCAGTGATTCCAGGGCGCGGGAGCCCCAGCATTTT.

CDR3 sequence: CASSLLDSSYNEQFF. The CDR3 nucleotides read TGCGCCAGCAGCTTACTAGATAGCTCCTACAATGAGCAGTTCTTC. J is TRBJ2-1 and V is TRBV5-1, with a tentative D call TRBD2 (5 bases). CDR1 and CDR2 from the germline V gene are SGHRS and YFSETQ. The germline V and J ends were trimmed by 2 bases and 0 bases, with 9 bases remaining between them. The CDR3 is 15 amino acids. Complete variable domain (other parts from reference TRBV5-1 and TRBJ2-1): KAGVTQTPRYLIKTRGQQVTLSCSPISGHRSVSWYQQTPGQGLQFLFEYFSETQRNKGNFPGRFSGRQFSNSRSEMNVSTLELGDSALYLCASSLLDSSYNEQFFGPGTRLTVL.